The 5 T cell receptor beta chains given below trace back to one sample, sequenced in a study of blood T cell repertoires in COVID-19. Measured with immunoSEQ multiplex PCR; TCRdb has only the in-frame clones, and not every one. The data hold around 100,000 clones, with around four fifths observed a single time. The material sequenced was peripheral blood. The receptors come from a man aged 45-65 years with active or convalescent COVID-19.

This clone occurred once. The V gene is TRBV2, the J gene TRBJ1-1; perhaps TRBD1 as D (5 bases). V was clipped by 6 bases and J by 6 bases, with 17 bases between them. This CDR3 region has 14 residues. CDR1 and CDR2 from the germline V gene are SNHLY and FYNNEI. The CDR3 coding sequence is TGTGCCAGCAGCCTACAGGCTCCTCTCGCTGAAGCTTTCTTT. This codes for CASSLQAPLAEAFF.

The V call is TRBV6-1, the J call TRBJ2-1, with D possibly being TRBD1 (5 bases). Germline V gene lookup returns CDR1 MNHNS and CDR2 SASEGT. This CDR3 is 13 amino acids long. Trimming took 1 base from V and 11 from J, leaving 12 bases between them. The CDR3 spells CASSEEKGHKQFF. CDR3 sequence (DNA): TGTGCCAGCAGTGAAGAAAAGGGGCACAAGCAGTTCTTC.

The gene calls are TRBV25-1 and TRBJ1-2, with D possibly TRBD1 on 6 matching bases. Germline CDR1 and CDR2: MGHDK and SYGVNS. With 3 bases removed from V and 2 bases from J, the gap between germline ends came to 13 bases. This CDR3 is built from 15 residues. The CDR3 is CASSDPSTGNYGYTF. The DNA for the CDR3 is TGTGCCAGCAGTGACCCTTCGACAGGAAACTATGGCTACACCTTC.

The chain is built from TRBV6-5 and TRBJ2-7; D unclear. Germline CDR1 and CDR2: MNHEY and SVGAGI. The CDR3 totals 11 residues. V lost 6 bases, J lost 3 bases, and 6 bases lay in between. CDR3 region: CASRISYEQYF. DNA of the CDR3: TGTGCCAGCAGGATCAGCTACGAGCAGTACTTC.

This clone occurred once. One junction end does not reproduce the germline sequence, and a read error may be involved. The rearrangement uses TRBV6-1 and TRBJ1-4; D is undetermined. CDR1 is MNHNS and CDR2 is SASEGT in the germline V gene. CDR3 length equals 15 residues. The CDR3 DNA is TGTGCCAGCAGGGAAGGGCCGACAACTAATGAAAAACTGTTTTTT. It codes for CASREGPTTNEKLFF.